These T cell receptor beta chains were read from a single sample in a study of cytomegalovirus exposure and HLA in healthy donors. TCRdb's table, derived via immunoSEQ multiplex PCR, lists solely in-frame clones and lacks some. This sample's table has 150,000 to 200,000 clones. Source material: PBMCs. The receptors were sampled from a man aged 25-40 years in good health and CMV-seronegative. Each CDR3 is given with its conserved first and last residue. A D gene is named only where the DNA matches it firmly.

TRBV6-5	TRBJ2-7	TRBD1	TGTGCCAGCAGTTACTCGAAGGGACAGGGGGCGGGAGAGCAGTACTTC	CASSYSKGQGAGEQYF
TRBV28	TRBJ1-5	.	TGTGCCAGCAGTCCGGCGGGGTCCTTTACGAATTTT	CASSPAGSFTNF
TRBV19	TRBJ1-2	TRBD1	TGTGCCAGTAGTACTCCCGGACAGGTCTATGGCTACACCTTC	CASSTPGQVYGYTF
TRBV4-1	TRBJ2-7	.	TGCGCCAGCAGCTACTCCGGGACTCCTTACTCCGAGCAGTACTTC	CASSYSGTPYSEQYF
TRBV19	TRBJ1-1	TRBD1	TGTGCCACCCAAATCGGACAGGGAGGAACTGAAGCTTTCTTT	CATQIGQGGTEAFF
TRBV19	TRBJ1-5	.	TGTGCCAGTAGAATATCATCAGGGTCGAGTCAGCCCCAGCATTTT	CASRISSGSSQPQHF
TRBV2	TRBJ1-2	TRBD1	TGTGCCAGCAGCGGAGACAGGGGATGGGATGGCTACACCTTC	CASSGDRGWDGYTF
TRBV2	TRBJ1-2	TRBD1	TGTGCCAGCACCGCGCAGACAGGGAAATATGGCTACACCTTC	CASTAQTGKYGYTF
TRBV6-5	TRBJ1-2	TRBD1	TGTGCCAGCAGTAGAGACAGGGGACGGGGCCTCTACACCTTC	CASSRDRGRGLYTF
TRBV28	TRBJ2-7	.	TGTGCCAGCAAAGGGGGTTCAATCCGTTACGAGCAGTACTTC	CASKGGSIRYEQYF
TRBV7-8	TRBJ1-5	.	TGTGCCAGCAGCTTAGATACGGGTACGAGCAATCAGCCCCAGCATTTT	CASSLDTGTSNQPQHF
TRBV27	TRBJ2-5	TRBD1	TGTGCCAGCAGTCTCTTTCCCCCAGGACAGGTGTCTGGGGAGACCCAGTACTTC	CASSLFPPGQVSGETQYF
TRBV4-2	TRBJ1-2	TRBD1	TGTGCCAGCAGCCAAGATGCCCAGGGGGCTGGCTACACCTTC	CASSQDAQGAGYTF